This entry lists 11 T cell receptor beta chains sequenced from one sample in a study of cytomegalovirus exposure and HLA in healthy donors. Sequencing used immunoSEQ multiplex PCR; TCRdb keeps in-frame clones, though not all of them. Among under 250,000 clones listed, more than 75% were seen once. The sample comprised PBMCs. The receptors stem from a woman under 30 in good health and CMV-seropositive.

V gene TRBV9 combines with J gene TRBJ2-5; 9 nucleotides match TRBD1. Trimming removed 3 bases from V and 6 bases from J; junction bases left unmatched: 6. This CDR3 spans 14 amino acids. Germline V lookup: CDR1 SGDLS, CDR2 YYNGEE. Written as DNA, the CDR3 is TGTGCCAGCAGCGGACAGGGGGTCGGAAAGACCCAGTACTTC. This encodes CASSGQGVGKTQYF.

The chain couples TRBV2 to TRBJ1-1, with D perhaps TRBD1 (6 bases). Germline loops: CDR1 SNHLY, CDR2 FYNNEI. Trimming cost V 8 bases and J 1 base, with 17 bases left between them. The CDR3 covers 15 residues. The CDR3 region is CASEVQGSKNTEAFF. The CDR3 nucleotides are TGTGCCAGCGAGGTGCAGGGGTCTAAGAACACTGAAGCTTTCTTT.

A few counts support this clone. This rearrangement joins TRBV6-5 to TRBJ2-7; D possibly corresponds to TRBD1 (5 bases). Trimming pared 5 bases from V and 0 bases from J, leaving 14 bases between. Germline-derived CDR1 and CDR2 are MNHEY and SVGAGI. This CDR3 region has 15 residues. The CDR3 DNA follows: TGTGCCAGCAGTGGATGGGGAACAGGCTCCTACGAGCAGTACTTC. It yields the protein CASSGWGTGSYEQYF.

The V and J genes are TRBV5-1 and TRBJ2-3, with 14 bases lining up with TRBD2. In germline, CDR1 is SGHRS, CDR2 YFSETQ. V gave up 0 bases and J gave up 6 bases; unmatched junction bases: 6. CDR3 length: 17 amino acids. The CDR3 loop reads CASSLAPGLAGADTQYF. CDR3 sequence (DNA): TGCGCCAGCAGCTTGGCGCCGGGACTAGCGGGAGCCGATACGCAGTATTTT.

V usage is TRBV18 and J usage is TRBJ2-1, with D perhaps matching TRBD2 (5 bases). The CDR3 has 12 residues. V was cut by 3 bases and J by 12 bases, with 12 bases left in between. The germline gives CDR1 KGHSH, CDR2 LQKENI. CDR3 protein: CASSPLAEGQFF. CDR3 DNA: TGTGCCAGCTCACCCTTGGCTGAGGGGCAGTTCTTC.

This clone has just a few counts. CDR3 in DNA: TGCGCCAGCAGCCAGCTTTCGGCCGGGGAGCTGTTTTTT. Protein sequence: CASSQLSAGELFF. J is TRBJ2-2 and V is TRBV4-1; D is undetermined. Trimming cost V 3 bases and J 6 bases, with 8 bases left between them. CDR1 and CDR2 from the germline V gene are MGHRA and YSYEKL. The CDR3 contains 13 residues.

The CDR3 DNA is TGTGCCAGCAGCATGGACAGGGCGACAAAACTGTTTTTT. It codes for CASSMDRATKLFF. The V call is TRBV27, the J call TRBJ1-4; TRBD1 agrees at 8 bases. This CDR3 has 13 amino acids. Germline assignment: CDR1 MNHEY and CDR2 SMNVEV (reference sequence). V trimming: 6 bases; J trimming: 10 bases; junction bases outside the gene matches: 7.

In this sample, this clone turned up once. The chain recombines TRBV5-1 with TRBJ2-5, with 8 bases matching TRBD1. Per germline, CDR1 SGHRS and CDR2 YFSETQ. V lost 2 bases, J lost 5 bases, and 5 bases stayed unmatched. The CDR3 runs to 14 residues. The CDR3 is CASSLDRGWETQYF. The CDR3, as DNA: TGCGCCAGCAGCTTAGACAGGGGCTGGGAGACCCAGTACTTC.

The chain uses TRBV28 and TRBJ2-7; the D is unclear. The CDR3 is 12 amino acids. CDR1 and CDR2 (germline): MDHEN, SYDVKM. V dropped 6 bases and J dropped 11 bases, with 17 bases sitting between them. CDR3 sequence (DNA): TGTGCCAGCAGCTCGGCGGCGCGAGTTGAGTACTTC. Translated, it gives CASSSAARVEYF.

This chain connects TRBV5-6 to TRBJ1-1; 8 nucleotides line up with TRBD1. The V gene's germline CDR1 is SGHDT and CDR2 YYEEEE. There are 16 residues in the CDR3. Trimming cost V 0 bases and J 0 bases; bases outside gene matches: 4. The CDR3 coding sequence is TGTGCCAGCAGCTTGGGGGGACAGGTAATGAACACTGAAGCTTTCTTT. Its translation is CASSLGGQVMNTEAFF.

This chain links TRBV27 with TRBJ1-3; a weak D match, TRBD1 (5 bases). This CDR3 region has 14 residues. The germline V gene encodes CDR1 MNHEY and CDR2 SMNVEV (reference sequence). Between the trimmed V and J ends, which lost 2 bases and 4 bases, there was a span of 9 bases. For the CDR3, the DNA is TGTGCCAGCAGTTTAAGGGGTGGGGGAAACACCATATATTTT. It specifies CASSLRGGGNTIYF.